Ten or more counts support the clone carrying this T cell receptor beta chain. The antigen is unknown. The CDR3 extends over 13 amino acids. Between the trimmed V and J ends, which lost 2 bases and 5 bases, there was a span of 9 bases. Germline-derived CDR1 and CDR2 are MNHEY and SVGEGT. Regions amplified from RNA transcripts were the TCR beta CDR3 regions. Primed by the HTBI set, a first-round RT-PCR was run on the TCR CDR3. MiXCR was run by TCRdb on the multiplex PCR reads, yielding one entry per CDR3 protein. The sample has some 300,000 distinct CDR3 sequences; roughly 17% are singletons. The source of the sample is a study of T cells in Graves' hyperthyroidism and ophthalmopathy. Points from the study as a whole: Onset of ophthalmopathy came a median around 7.1 months after the model predicted it. Appearing also in blood were most of the thyroid clonotypes expanded above 0.001.

This chain links TRBV6-2 or TRBV6-3 with TRBJ1-1, with a weak D call TRBD1 (5 bases). This sequence originates from a man in his thirties or forties with Graves' hyperthyroidism. Sequencing was done on a sample of blood. The CDR3 DNA reads TGTGCCAGCAGTTACCCGGGGGGGACTGAAGCTTTCTTT. As protein: CASSYPGGTEAFF.